This record covers a single T cell receptor (beta chain). Its antigen remains unidentified. The data originate from a study of blood T cells in healthy people across ages. Findings of the study overall: Diversity of TCR beta per million T cells declined in a roughly linear way with age.

A second roughly 7 to 12 cycle PCR used barcoded and J-beta primers. TCRdb processed the 5' RACE reads anew with MiXCR; each CDR3 protein has one entry. The repertoire consists of roughly 800,000 distinct CDR3 sequences, with roughly 60% occurring once and the leading ten covering roughly 22%. Sequencing was performed on blood. The source of this sequence is a man aged 30 to 45 in good health.

For the CDR3, the DNA is TGTGCCAGCAGTATTATATCACAGGGGGCGCGGTACAATGAGCAGTTCTTC. Translation: CASSIISQGARYNEQFF. The chain couples TRBV2 to TRBJ2-1; 9 bases map to TRBD1. Germline V CDR1 and CDR2: SNHLY, FYNNEI. The CDR3 contains 17 residues. Trimming removed 5 bases from V and 4 bases from J; junction bases left unmatched: 12. Combining the CDR3 with reference TRBV2 and TRBJ2-1 gives the whole variable domain EPEVTQTPSHQVTQMGQEVILRCVPISNHLYFYWYRQILGQKVEFLVSFYNNEISEKSEIFDDQFSVERPDGSNFTLKIRSTKLEDSAMYFCASSIISQGARYNEQFFGPGTRLTVL.